This is a list of T cell receptor beta chains from one sample in a study of yellow fever vaccine responses in identical twins. Each CDR3 protein gets one entry after TCRdb re-called the RT-PCR reads with MiXCR. The table records more than 15,000 distinct CDR3 sequences, approximately 70% of them present only once. Specimen: T cells from blood (PBMCs), unsorted or a sorted subset (not recorded which), collected before or after yellow fever vaccination (not recorded which). The receptors originated from a woman aged 18-29 years who received the yellow fever vaccine. Both conserved end residues are part of each CDR3. D genes are given only for firm matches. Only some rows state a clone size, as once, few, many or a class for expanded clones.

-	TRBJ2-3	-	TRBV11-3	TGTGCCAGCAGCTTGATCAGGGACACAGATACGCAGTATTTT	CASSLIRDTDTQYF
TRBD1	TRBJ1-2	-	TRBV6-5	TGTGCCAGCAGTTACTTGACAGGGGGAAACTATGGCTACACCTTC	CASSYLTGGNYGYTF
-	TRBJ2-5	-	TRBV5-4	TGTGCCAGCAGCGCCCAGGCTAGTGAGACCCAGTACTTC	CASSAQASETQYF
-	TRBJ2-7	-	TRBV29-1	TGCAGCGTTGAAACTACCCCGGGGTATAATCAGGGCGTCTACGAGCAGTACTTC	CSVETTPGYNQGVYEQYF
-	TRBJ2-4	few	TRBV21-1	TGTGCCAGCTCACCAAGGAACCCTTTCTTC	CASSPRNPFF
-	TRBJ2-1	few	TRBV12-3/TRBV12-4	TGTGCCAGCAGTTTACGCAGAATTGAAGACAATGAGCAGTTCTTC	CASSLRRIEDNEQFF
TRBD2	TRBJ2-3	-	TRBV11-3	TGTGCCAGCAGCAAGACTAGCTGGGGGGCAGATACGCAGTATTTT	CASSKTSWGADTQYF
-	TRBJ1-6	few	TRBV4-1	TGCGCCAGCAGCCAAATCCCAGGACATATGAATTCACCCCTCCACTTT	CASSQIPGHMNSPLHF
-	TRBJ2-3	few	TRBV2	TGTGCCAGCAGTGAGGGACAACGAAACACAGATACGCAGTATTTT	CASSEGQRNTDTQYF
TRBD2	TRBJ2-1	-	TRBV20-1	TGCAGTGCTAGAGATATCAGCGGGAGCTCCTACAATGAGCAGTTCTTC	CSARDISGSSYNEQFF
-	TRBJ2-5	-	TRBV24-1	TGTGCCACCAGTGATGGCAAAGTGGAGACCCAGTACTTC	CATSDGKVETQYF
-	TRBJ2-3	-	TRBV18	TGTGCCAGCTCACCACCGTATCCGGGCTCTAGCACAGATACGCAGTATTTT	CASSPPYPGSSTDTQYF
-	TRBJ2-3	-	TRBV13	TGTGCCGGCCTTCCCGGCGGGGCCTCCACAGATACGCAGTATTTT	CAGLPGGASTDTQYF
TRBD2	TRBJ2-1	-	TRBV6-1	TGTGCCATCAGTGAAGCGGGAGCAAACAATGAGCAGTTCTTC	CAISEAGANNEQFF
TRBD1	TRBJ1-6	-	TRBV4-1	TGCGCCAGCAGCCATCCGACAGGGTATAATTCACCCCTCCACTTT	CASSHPTGYNSPLHF
-	TRBJ1-1	-	TRBV18	TGTGCCAGCTCACCGACGGCGGGAGGGGAAGCTTTCTTT	CASSPTAGGEAFF
-	TRBJ1-1	once	TRBV6-5	TGTGCCAGCAGAACAGGCGCGAACACTGAAGCTTTCTTT	CASRTGANTEAFF
-	TRBJ2-7	few	TRBV29-1	TGCAGCGTTGAATTGGAATCCTACGAGCAGTACTTC	CSVELESYEQYF
-	TRBJ2-7	-	TRBV10-3	TGTGCCATCAGTGACCCCCAGGGACTGTCCGCCTACGAGCAGTACTTC	CAISDPQGLSAYEQYF
-	TRBJ2-1	-	TRBV11-3	TGTGCCAGCAGCTTTGGGAGGCCCTCCCCCTACAATGAGCAGTTCTTC	CASSFGRPSPYNEQFF
-	TRBJ2-5	-	TRBV4-1	TGCGCCAGCAGCCAAGAAGACGTGGGCTTTAGACAAGAGACCCAGTACTTC	CASSQEDVGFRQETQYF
TRBD1	TRBJ1-2	-	TRBV29-1	TGCAGCGTTCTGACAGGGGATTACTATGGCTACACCTTC	CSVLTGDYYGYTF